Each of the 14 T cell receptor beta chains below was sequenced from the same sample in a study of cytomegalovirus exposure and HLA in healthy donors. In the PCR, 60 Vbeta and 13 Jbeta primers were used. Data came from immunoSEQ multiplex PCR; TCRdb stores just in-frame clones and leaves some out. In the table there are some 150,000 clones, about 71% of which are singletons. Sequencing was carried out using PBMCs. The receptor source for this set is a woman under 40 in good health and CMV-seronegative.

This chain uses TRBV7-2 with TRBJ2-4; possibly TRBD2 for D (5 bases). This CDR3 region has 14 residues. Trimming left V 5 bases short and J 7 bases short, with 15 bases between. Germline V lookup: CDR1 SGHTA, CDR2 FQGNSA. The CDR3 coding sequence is TGTGCCAGCAGCCCCCGGACTGGCTCCAACATTCAGTACTTC. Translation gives CASSPRTGSNIQYF.

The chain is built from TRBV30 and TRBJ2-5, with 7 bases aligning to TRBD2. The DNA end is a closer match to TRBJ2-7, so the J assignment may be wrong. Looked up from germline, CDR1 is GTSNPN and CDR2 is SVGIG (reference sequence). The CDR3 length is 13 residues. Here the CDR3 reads CAWSVLASGEQYF. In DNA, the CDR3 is TGTGCCTGGAGTGTACTGGCTAGCGGCGAGCAGTACTTC.

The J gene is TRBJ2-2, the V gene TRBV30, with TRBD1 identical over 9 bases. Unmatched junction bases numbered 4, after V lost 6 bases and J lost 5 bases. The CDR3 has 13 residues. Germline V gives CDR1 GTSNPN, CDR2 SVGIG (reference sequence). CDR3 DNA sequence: TGTGCCTGTCGGGACAGGGTAACCGGGGAGCTGTTTTTT. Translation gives CACRDRVTGELFF.

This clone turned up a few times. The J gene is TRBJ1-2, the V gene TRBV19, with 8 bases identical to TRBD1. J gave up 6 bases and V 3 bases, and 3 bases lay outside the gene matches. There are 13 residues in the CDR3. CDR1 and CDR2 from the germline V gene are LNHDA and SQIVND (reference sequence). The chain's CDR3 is CASSIGQGHGYTF. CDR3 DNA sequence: TGTGCCAGTAGTATTGGACAGGGTCATGGCTACACCTTC.

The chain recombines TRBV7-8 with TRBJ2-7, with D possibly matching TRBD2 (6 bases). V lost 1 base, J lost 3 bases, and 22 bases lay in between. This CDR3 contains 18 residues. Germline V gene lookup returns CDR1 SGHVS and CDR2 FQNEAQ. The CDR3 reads CASSLEGLAGLTFYEQYF. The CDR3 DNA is TGTGCCAGCAGCTTAGAAGGGCTAGCAGGACTAACATTCTACGAGCAGTACTTC.

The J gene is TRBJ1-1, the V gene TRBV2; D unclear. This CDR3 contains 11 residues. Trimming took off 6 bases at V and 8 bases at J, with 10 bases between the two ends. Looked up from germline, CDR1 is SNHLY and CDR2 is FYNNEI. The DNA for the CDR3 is TGTGCCAGCAGGTCGAGCCCAGAAGCTTTCTTT. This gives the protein CASRSSPEAFF.

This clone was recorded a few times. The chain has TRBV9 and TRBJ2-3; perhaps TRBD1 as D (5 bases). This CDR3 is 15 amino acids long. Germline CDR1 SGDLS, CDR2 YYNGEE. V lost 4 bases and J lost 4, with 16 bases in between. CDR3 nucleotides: TGTGCCAGCAGCTCTATCCTAGGGGAAGCAGATACGCAGTATTTT. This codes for CASSSILGEADTQYF.

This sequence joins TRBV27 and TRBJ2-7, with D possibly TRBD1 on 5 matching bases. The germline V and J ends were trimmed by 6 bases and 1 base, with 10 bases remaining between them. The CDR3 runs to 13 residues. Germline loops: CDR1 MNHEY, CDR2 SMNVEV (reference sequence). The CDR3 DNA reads TGTGCCAGCAGGGCGTCAGGGTCCTACGAGCAGTACTTC. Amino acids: CASRASGSYEQYF.

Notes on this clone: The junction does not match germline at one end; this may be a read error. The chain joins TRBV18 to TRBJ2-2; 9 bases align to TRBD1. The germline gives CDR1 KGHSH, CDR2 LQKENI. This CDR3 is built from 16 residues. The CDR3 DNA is TGTGCCAGCTCACCTGGGACAGGGAGGCACACCGGGGAGTTGTTTTTT. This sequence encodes CASSPGTGRHTGELFF.

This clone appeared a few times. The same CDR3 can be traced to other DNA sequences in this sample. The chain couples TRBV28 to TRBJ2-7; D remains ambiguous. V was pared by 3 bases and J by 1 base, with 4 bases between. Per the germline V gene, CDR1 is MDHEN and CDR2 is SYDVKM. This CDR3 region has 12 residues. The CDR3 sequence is CASSFSSYEQYF. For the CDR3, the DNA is TGTGCCAGCAGTTTCAGTTCCTACGAGCAGTACTTC.

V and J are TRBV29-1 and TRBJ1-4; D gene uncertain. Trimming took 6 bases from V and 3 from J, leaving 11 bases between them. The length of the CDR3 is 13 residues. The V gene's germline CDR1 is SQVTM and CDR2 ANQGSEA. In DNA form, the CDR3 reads TGCAGCGTCGCAAAACAACCTAATGAAAAACTGTTTTTT. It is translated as CSVAKQPNEKLFF.

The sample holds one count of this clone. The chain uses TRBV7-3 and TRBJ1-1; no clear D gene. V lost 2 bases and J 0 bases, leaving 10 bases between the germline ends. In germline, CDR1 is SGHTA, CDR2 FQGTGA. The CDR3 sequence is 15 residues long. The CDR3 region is CASSLGPGMNTEAFF. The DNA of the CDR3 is TGTGCCAGCAGCTTAGGGCCGGGGATGAACACTGAAGCTTTCTTT.

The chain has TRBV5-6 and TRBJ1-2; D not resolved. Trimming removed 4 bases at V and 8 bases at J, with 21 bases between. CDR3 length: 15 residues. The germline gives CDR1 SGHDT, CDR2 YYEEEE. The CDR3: CASSGQSSGFRGYTF. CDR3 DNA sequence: TGTGCCAGCAGCGGGCAGTCATCAGGCTTTCGCGGCTACACCTTC.

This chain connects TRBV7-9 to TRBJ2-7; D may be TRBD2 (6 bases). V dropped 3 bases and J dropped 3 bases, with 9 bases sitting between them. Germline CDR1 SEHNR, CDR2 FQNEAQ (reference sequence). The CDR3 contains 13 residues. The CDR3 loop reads CASSFPGDYEQYF. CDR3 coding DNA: TGTGCCAGCAGCTTTCCGGGGGACTACGAGCAGTACTTC.